This T cell receptor beta chain was recorded in a study of early T cells in non-severe SARS-CoV-2 infection. TCRdb called the 5' RACE reads again in MiXCR, with one record for every CDR3 protein. The repertoire holds about 58,000 distinct CDR3 sequences, about 13% seen once, with approximately 10% in the top ten. Germline CDR1 reads SGHNT; CDR2 reads YENEEA. The CDR3 extends over 14 amino acids. The trim removed 5 bases at V and 9 bases at J, leaving 10 bases unmatched. This clonotype was counted at least ten times. This sequence originates from an adult who was a healthcare worker with PCR-confirmed SARS-CoV-2 infection or an uninfected control (not recorded which). V gene TRBV11-3 combines with J gene TRBJ2-1, with TRBD1 matching 7 bases. Sequencing was carried out using whole blood. In DNA, the CDR3 is TGTGCCAGCAGCCCCCGGACAGGTTCAGGTGAGCAGTTCTTC. It encodes CASSPRTGSGEQFF.